The clone carrying this TCR beta chain came up a few times. The protocol was immunoSEQ multiplex PCR, while the TCRdb copy is restricted to in-frame clones and leaves out a portion. The data show about 230,000 clones, 83% seen once. The record originates from a study of blood T cell repertoires in COVID-19. At the level of the study: Acute and convalescent COVID-19 specimens originated in the United States, Italy and Spain.

The TCR sequence derives from a woman between 45 and 60 years old with acute or convalescent COVID-19. The source material was peripheral blood.

CDR3 in amino acids: CASSGSSGGHLDEQFF. In DNA form, the CDR3 reads TGTGCCAGCAGTGGGTCTAGCGGGGGACATCTGGATGAGCAGTTCTTC. The V call is TRBV2, the J call TRBJ2-1; TRBD2 matches at 10 bases. CDR1 SNHLY and CDR2 FYNNEI come from the germline V gene. Trimming took 4 bases from V and 8 from J; bases not matched to a gene: 11. The CDR3 has 16 residues. The variable domain in full, completed from reference TRBV2 and TRBJ2-1, reads EPEVTQTPSHQVTQMGQEVILRCVPISNHLYFYWYRQILGQKVEFLVSFYNNEISEKSEIFDDQFSVERPDGSNFTLKIRSTKLEDSAMYFCASSGSSGGHLDEQFFGPGTRLTVL.